One sample yielded the 29 T cell receptor beta chains listed below, sequenced in a study of blood T cells in healthy people across ages. For the second PCR, which ran for roughly 6 to 11 cycles, a sample-barcoded 5' primer and a J-beta primer mix were used. TCRdb independently ran MiXCR on the 5' RACE reads; one entry per CDR3 protein. Seen here are more than 800,000 distinct CDR3 sequences, 29% observed once, and the top ten hold 15% to 20%. The sample taken for sequencing was blood. The receptors come from a woman older than 75 in good health.

The J gene is TRBJ1-5, the V gene TRBV30; D not resolved. With 0 bases removed from V and 3 bases from J, the gap between germline ends came to 9 bases. CDR1 GTSNPN and CDR2 SVGIG come from the germline V gene (reference sequence). CDR3 length: 14 amino acids. Here the CDR3 reads CAWSVRSDNQPQHF. The CDR3 nucleotides read TGTGCCTGGAGTGTACGGTCGGACAATCAGCCCCAGCATTTT.

About this clonotype itself: This may be a read error, as it is one base from a much larger clone. The chain couples TRBV13 to TRBJ2-5; 14 bases line up with TRBD2. CDR1 PRHDT and CDR2 FYEKMQ come from the germline V gene (reference sequence). The CDR3 is 15 residues long. CDR3 DNA sequence: TGTGCCGGCAGCCCTGGACTAGCGGGGGGAGAGACCCAGTACTTC. Protein sequence: CAGSPGLAGGETQYF.

The sample holds many counts of this clonotype. This chain links TRBV11-2 with TRBJ2-3; maybe TRBD1 (6 bases). The CDR3 length is 15 residues. V was shortened by 0 bases and J by 5 bases, with 12 bases between the two germline ends. Germline CDR1 and CDR2: SGHAT and FQNNGV. CDR3 in DNA: TGTGCCAGCAGCTTAGATTACAGGGCGGGAGATACGCAGTATTTT. Its protein product is CASSLDYRAGDTQYF.

A few counts support this clonotype. J is TRBJ1-6 and V is TRBV4-2; D is perhaps TRBD1 (5 bases). The CDR3 has 18 residues. With 6 bases removed from V and 8 bases from J, the gap between germline ends came to 26 bases. Germline values: CDR1 LGHNA, CDR2 YNFKEQ. The CDR3 nucleotides are TGTGCCAGCAGTCAACGAAAGGACTCCGGGGCCTCAGATTCACCCCTCCACTTT. Translated, it gives CASSQRKDSGASDSPLHF.

In the case of this clonotype: Since a much larger clone is just one base distant, this may be a read error. V and J are TRBV24-1 and TRBJ2-3; no clear D gene. The germline gives CDR1 KGHDR, CDR2 SFDVKD. CDR3 size: 11 residues. Trimming removed 5 bases at V and 6 bases at J, with 5 bases between. The CDR3 sequence is CATSVTDTQYF. The DNA for the CDR3 is TGTGCCACCAGTGTGACTGATACGCAGTATTTT.

The V and J genes are TRBV4-3 and TRBJ1-1, with D possibly matching TRBD1 (5 bases). Trimming shortened V by 0 bases and J by 0 bases, and 8 bases separated the two germline ends. Germline V gives CDR1 LGHNA, CDR2 YSLEER. This CDR3 has 15 residues. The CDR3 spells CASSQDYRMNTEAFF. In DNA, the CDR3 is TGCGCCAGCAGCCAAGACTACAGGATGAACACTGAAGCTTTCTTT.

This clonotype has a handful of counts. V gene TRBV19 combines with J gene TRBJ2-7; 9 bases agree with TRBD1. Germline CDR1 reads LNHDA; CDR2 reads SQIVND (reference sequence). This CDR3 comprises 15 residues. The ends lost 6 bases at V and 3 bases at J; junction bases unmatched: 9. The chain's CDR3 is CASRGRDRDYYEQYF. In nucleotides, the CDR3 is TGTGCCAGTAGGGGAAGGGACAGGGATTACTACGAGCAGTACTTC.

In its sample, this clonotype was seen many times. The genes are TRBV10-1 and TRBJ2-3, with TRBD2 identical over 7 bases. This CDR3 has 13 residues. Losses at the gene ends were 6 bases for V and 4 bases for J; bases not matched to a gene: 4. CDR1 and CDR2 from the germline V gene are WNHNN and SYGVQD (reference sequence). CDR3 sequence reads: CASSGGSPDTQYF. The CDR3 nucleotides read TGCGCCAGCAGCGGGGGGTCCCCAGATACGCAGTATTTT.

The sample holds a few counts of this clonotype. The chain combines TRBV5-5 with TRBJ2-2; no definite D call. Germline V gene data show CDR1 as SGHKS and CDR2 as YYEKEE (reference sequence). This CDR3 has 15 residues. V lost 5 bases to trimming and J lost 1 base, with 12 bases between them. The CDR3 sequence is CASSRVLENTGELFF. In DNA, the CDR3 is TGTGCCAGCAGTAGGGTCCTAGAGAACACCGGGGAGCTGTTTTTT.

Only a few counts were recorded for this clonotype. This chain connects TRBV6-6 to TRBJ2-5; 10 positions agree with TRBD2. After removal of 6 bases from V and 3 bases from J, the junction contained 7 bases not matched to a gene. This CDR3 is built from 15 residues. CDR1 and CDR2 (germline): MNHNY, SVGAGI (reference sequence). The CDR3 reads CASRKVAGGEETQYF. CDR3 DNA: TGTGCCAGCAGAAAAGTAGCGGGGGGAGAAGAGACCCAGTACTTC.

V is TRBV20-1 and J is TRBJ1-5; 8 bases align to TRBD1. Germline V lookup: CDR1 DFQATT, CDR2 SNEGSKA (reference sequence). This CDR3 spans 15 amino acids. V gave up 0 bases and J gave up 8 bases; unmatched junction bases: 9. This CDR3 reads CSARDLDRALEPQHF. CDR3 in DNA: TGCAGTGCTAGAGATCTGGACAGGGCCCTCGAGCCCCAGCATTTT.

At least ten counts were recorded for this clonotype. The rearrangement joins TRBV6-2 or TRBV6-3 to TRBJ2-7, with TRBD1 identical over 8 bases. V lost 7 bases to trimming and J lost 2 bases; unmatched junction nucleotides: 10. Germline CDR1 is MNHEY and CDR2 is SVGEGT. The CDR3 runs 15 residues. Here the CDR3 reads CASTTTGQVAYEQYF. As DNA, the CDR3 is TGTGCCAGCACCACAACGGGACAGGTTGCCTACGAGCAGTACTTC.

This clonotype has ten or more counts. The CDR3 region has the DNA TGCGCCAGCAGCCAAGATACAGGGGACTTTTCCTACGAGCAGTACTTC. Translation: CASSQDTGDFSYEQYF. V usage is TRBV4-1 and J usage is TRBJ2-7; D is possibly TRBD1 (7 bases). V shed 0 bases and J shed 1 base, with 13 bases lying between them. Germline CDR1 and CDR2: MGHRA and YSYEKL. The CDR3 is 16 amino acids.

This clonotype was recorded many times. V gene TRBV25-1 combines with J gene TRBJ2-5; the D gene is possibly TRBD2 (5 bases). V was pared by 6 bases and J by 5 bases, with 13 bases between. This CDR3 contains 13 residues. Germline V lookup: CDR1 MGHDK, CDR2 SYGVNS. As DNA, the CDR3 is TGTGCCAGCAGCGCACCCAGAGGGGAGACCCAGTACTTC. This sequence encodes CASSAPRGETQYF.

This clonotype turned up a few times. The chain carries TRBV15 and TRBJ1-3; possible D gene TRBD1, 5 bases. There are 17 residues in the CDR3. Deletions cut 3 bases from V and 0 bases from J, with 15 bases between. CDR1 LNHNV and CDR2 YYDKDF come from the germline V gene (reference sequence). Here the CDR3 DNA reads TGTGCCACCAGCAGTGGGACGGCGGATTACTCTGGAAACACCATATATTTT. This gives the protein CATSSGTADYSGNTIYF.

The rearrangement joins TRBV12-3 or TRBV12-4 to TRBJ1-5; a possible D gene is TRBD1 (5 bases). CDR3 size: 14 residues. Trimming stripped 8 bases from V and 6 bases from J, with 17 bases between. The CDR3 DNA reads as TGTGCCAGCCGTTCTGGGGGGAAGGGTCAGCCCCAGCATTTT. Amino acids: CASRSGGKGQPQHF.

This clonotype was detected many times. The chain recombines TRBV18 with TRBJ2-1; no clear D. Germline CDR1 KGHSH, CDR2 LQKENI. The V end lost 1 base, the J end lost 9 bases, and 7 bases lay between the germline ends. The CDR3 length is 12 residues. The CDR3 protein is CASSPLGGEQFF. CDR3 nucleotide sequence: TGTGCCAGCTCACCACTAGGCGGTGAGCAGTTCTTC.

This clonotype was seen at least ten times. This sequence may be a read error, since a much larger clone differs from it by one base. V usage is TRBV7-2 and J usage is TRBJ2-5; 8 bases align to TRBD2. The length of the CDR3 is 15 residues. The germline V gene encodes CDR1 SGHTA and CDR2 FQGNSA. V shed 1 base and J 5 bases; nucleotides not matched to a gene: 6. The CDR3 protein is CASSLVGGARETQYF. DNA of the CDR3: TGTGCCAGCAGCTTAGTCGGGGGGGCCCGGGAGACCCAGTACTTC.

This clonotype was counted ten times or more. The chain carries TRBV9 and TRBJ2-1, with 11 bases lining up with TRBD2. This CDR3 comprises 15 residues. The trim removed 3 bases at V and 6 bases at J, leaving 5 bases unmatched. CDR1 is SGDLS, CDR2 YYNGEE, per germline. The CDR3 sequence is CASSETSGGGNEQFF. CDR3 DNA sequence: TGTGCCAGCAGCGAAACTAGCGGGGGAGGCAATGAGCAGTTCTTC.

A note on this clonotype: Without the conserved terminal phenylalanine or tryptophan, this CDR3 likely stems from a read error. The V call is TRBV24-1, the J call TRBJ2-5, with D tentatively TRBD2 (5 bases). The V end lost 3 bases, the J end lost 7 bases, and 17 bases lay between the germline ends. The length of the CDR3 is 15 residues. Germline V lookup: CDR1 KGHDR, CDR2 SFDVKD. The CDR3 loop reads CATSDTGRAGGTQYV. Written as DNA, the CDR3 is TGTGCCACCAGTGATACCGGACGAGCCGGAGGGACCCAGTACGTC.

The chain links TRBV18 to TRBJ2-5, with D unclear. The better agreement between TRBJ2-7 and the DNA end casts doubt on the J call. The CDR3 is 14 amino acids. Germline CDR1 KGHSH, CDR2 LQKENI. The CDR3 DNA reads TGTGCCAGCTCCTCGGACGGTCTCGGCGGCGAGCAGTACTTC. Amino acids: CASSSDGLGGEQYF.

This clonotype occurred a few times. The J gene is TRBJ2-1, the V gene TRBV3-1; 12 positions agree with TRBD2. J was trimmed by 3 bases and V by 5 bases; bases with no gene match: 8. The CDR3 has 17 residues. The V gene's germline CDR1 is LGHDT and CDR2 YNNKEL (reference sequence). The CDR3 protein is CASSTRTSGAFYNEQFF. Written as DNA, the CDR3 is TGTGCCAGCAGCACCCGGACTAGCGGGGCCTTCTACAATGAGCAGTTCTTC.

This clonotype appeared many times. The V and J genes are TRBV7-9 and TRBJ2-7, with TRBD2 as a possible D gene (6 bases). Germline V CDR1 and CDR2: SEHNR, FQNEAQ (reference sequence). The V end lost 5 bases, the J end lost 6 bases, and 17 bases lay between the germline ends. CDR3 size: 14 residues. DNA for the CDR3: TGTGCCAGCAGCCGCGACGGTGCCGGGGGCGAGCAGTACTTC. It is translated as CASSRDGAGGEQYF. Combining the CDR3 with reference TRBV7-9 and TRBJ2-7 gives the whole variable domain DTGVSQNPRHKITKRGQNVTFRCDPISEHNRLYWYRQTLGQGPEFLTYFQNEAQLEKSRLLSDRFSAERPKGSFSTLEIQRTEQGDSAMYLCASSRDGAGGEQYFGPGTRLTVT.

This clonotype was seen more than once but under ten times. The chain couples TRBV2 to TRBJ1-4; the D gene is possibly TRBD1 (5 bases). The CDR3 covers 16 residues. Trimming left V 6 bases short and J 4 bases short, with 18 bases between. In germline, CDR1 is SNHLY, CDR2 FYNNEI. The chain's CDR3 is CASRTRPGLGNEKLFF. CDR3 sequence (DNA): TGTGCCAGCAGAACACGCCCGGGACTGGGTAATGAAAAACTGTTTTTT.

This clonotype was recorded at least ten times. A much larger clone sits a single nucleotide away, making a read error possible. This chain uses TRBV3-1 with TRBJ1-6; 10 bases align to TRBD1. The V gene end was trimmed by 4 bases and the J gene end by 4 bases; junction bases not matched to a gene: 7. Per germline, CDR1 LGHDT and CDR2 YNNKEL (reference sequence). The CDR3 consists of 17 residues. The CDR3 loop reads CASSRGQGQPYNSPLHF. The CDR3 coding sequence is TGTGCCAGCAGCCGGGGACAGGGGCAACCGTATAATTCACCCCTCCACTTT.

This clonotype is a singleton in its sample. One base away lies a much larger clone, so this may be a sequencing read error. The chain couples TRBV20-1 to TRBJ1-2; maybe TRBD1 (5 bases). The CDR3 is made up of 18 amino acids. Trimming left V 0 bases short and J 0 bases short, with 20 bases between. CDR1 is DFQATT, CDR2 SNEGSKA, per germline (reference sequence). Here the CDR3 reads CSARDGGAPYETNYGYTF. DNA for the CDR3: TGCAGTGCTAGAGATGGAGGGGCCCCCTACGAGACTAACTATGGCTACACCTTC.

In this sample, this clonotype turned up many times. The chain carries TRBV5-1 and TRBJ1-2; no clear D gene. CDR3 size: 15 residues. The V end was cut by 1 base, the J end by 2 bases, with 12 bases between. Germline-derived CDR1 and CDR2 are SGHRS and YFSETQ. CDR3 protein: CASSLSQGRNYGYTF. CDR3 nucleotide sequence: TGCGCCAGCAGCTTGTCTCAAGGCCGAAACTATGGCTACACCTTC.

The chain carries TRBV12-3 or TRBV12-4 and TRBJ1-4, with a possible D match to TRBD1 (5 bases). The germline V and J ends were trimmed by 6 bases and 0 bases, with 20 bases remaining between them. The CDR3 length is 18 residues. CDR3 sequence: CASSDNMGPLATNEKLFF. DNA of the CDR3: TGTGCCAGCAGCGACAATATGGGGCCCCTTGCAACTAATGAAAAACTGTTTTTT.

V and J are TRBV9 and TRBJ1-6; D is perhaps TRBD1 (6 bases). The V and J ends lost 1 base and 10 bases respectively, with 15 bases between them. The CDR3 loop spans 15 amino acids. The V gene's germline CDR1 is SGDLS and CDR2 YYNGEE. CDR3 loop: CASSVYGGEGSPLHF. In nucleotides, the CDR3 is TGTGCCAGCAGCGTATATGGGGGCGAGGGATCACCCCTCCACTTT.